This T cell receptor beta chain stems from a study of CD8 T cells in Susac syndrome. The study sequenced TCR beta in blood CD8+ and CD4+ T cells. The patients serving as multiple sclerosis controls were treatment-naive. They had stable or active relapsing-remitting disease and fulfilled revised McDonald criteria. CDR1 is LNHNV, CDR2 YYDKDF, per germline (reference sequence). This CDR3 region has 19 residues. V was shortened by 2 bases and J by 8 bases, with 30 bases between the two germline ends. Reverse transcription used 0.5 to 1 ug RNA and random hexamers. immunoSEQ multiplex PCR amplified TCR beta CDR3 across 54 Vbeta, 13 Jbeta. TCRdb passed the immunoSEQ multiplex PCR reads through MiXCR, listing each CDR3 protein once. Among some 150,000 distinct CDR3 sequences, 95% were seen once, and the ten largest hold 0.13% to 0.15%.

Material: CD8+ T cells from PBMCs. The source of this sequence is a human donor with multiple sclerosis. The rearrangement joins TRBV15 to TRBJ1-1; the D gene is possibly TRBD1 (5 bases). This CDR3 reads CATSRTPGSDGGSGAEAFF. The DNA of the CDR3 is TGTGCCACCAGCAGAACGCCTGGGAGTGATGGGGGATCAGGTGCGGAAGCTTTCTTT. The entire variable domain, with the rest obtained from reference TRBV15 and TRBJ1-1, is as follows: DAMVIQNPRYQVTQFGKPVTLSCSQTLNHNVMYWYQQKSSQAPKLLFHYYDKDFNNEADTPDNFQSRRPNTSFCFLDIRSPGLGDTAMYLCATSRTPGSDGGSGAEAFFGQGTRLTVV.